The 19 T cell receptor beta chains reported below all come from one sample, sequenced in a study of blood T cell repertoires in COVID-19. Only in-frame clones appear in the TCRdb table, and some are missing; sequencing was by immunoSEQ multiplex PCR. The profile shows some 150,000 clones, more than 75% of them singletons. Sequencing was carried out using PBMCs or T cells enriched from blood (not recorded which). The receptor set was obtained from a woman aged 30 to 39 with acute COVID-19.

V usage is TRBV19 and J usage is TRBJ1-4; tentative D call: TRBD1 (6 bases). In germline, CDR1 is LNHDA, CDR2 SQIVND (reference sequence). The CDR3 extends over 14 amino acids. V lost 8 bases to trimming and J lost 8 bases, with 18 bases between them. The CDR3 reads CASGTGIVWEKLFF. CDR3 DNA: TGTGCCAGTGGAACAGGGATAGTGTGGGAAAAACTGTTTTTT.

This sequence joins TRBV28 and TRBJ1-5, with 10 bases identical to TRBD1. The V gene's germline CDR1 is MDHEN and CDR2 SYDVKM. The CDR3 spans 18 residues. V shed 2 bases and J 5 bases; nucleotides not matched to a gene: 12. As DNA, the CDR3 is TGTGCCAGCAGTTTAACCCGTGAGGACAGGGGGTATGATCAGCCCCAGCATTTT. This encodes CASSLTREDRGYDQPQHF.

The rearrangement uses TRBV9 and TRBJ2-2, with D uncertain. There are 14 residues in the CDR3. The V gene's germline CDR1 is SGDLS and CDR2 YYNGEE. V was pared by 2 bases and J by 5 bases, with 10 bases between. CDR3 nucleotide sequence: TGTGCCAGCAGCGTTTTGCTGAGTACCGGGGAGCTGTTTTTT. Its translation is CASSVLLSTGELFF.

This clone was observed a single time. The rearrangement links TRBV27 to TRBJ2-1; 10 bases match TRBD2. J lost 5 bases, V lost 6 bases, and 1 base had no gene match. The germline CDR1 and CDR2 sequences are MNHEY and SMNVEV (reference sequence). The CDR3 totals 13 residues. The CDR3 loop is CASRGLANNEQFF. In DNA form, the CDR3 reads TGTGCCAGCAGGGGACTAGCGAACAATGAGCAGTTCTTC.

The rearrangement links TRBV5-1 to TRBJ1-1; tentative D call: TRBD1 (5 bases). With 4 bases removed from V and 5 bases from J, the gap between germline ends came to 24 bases. Looked up from germline, CDR1 is SGHRS and CDR2 is YFSETQ. The CDR3 has 17 amino acids. The DNA of the CDR3 is TGCGCCAGCAGCCTTTATCCCTCCGACAGCCTGGGGACTGAAGCTTTCTTT. Translated: CASSLYPSDSLGTEAFF.

The chain links TRBV11-2 to TRBJ2-7; 10 positions agree with TRBD2. The V gene's germline CDR1 is SGHAT and CDR2 FQNNGV. CDR3 length equals 18 residues. V dropped 0 bases and J dropped 1; count of bases not matched to a gene: 9. The CDR3: CASSLDWALAGDSYEQYF. In nucleotides, the CDR3 is TGTGCCAGCAGCTTAGATTGGGCCCTAGCGGGGGATTCCTACGAGCAGTACTTC.

V usage is TRBV28 and J usage is TRBJ1-1, with 8 bases that match TRBD1. The CDR3 runs to 15 residues. Germline CDR1 and CDR2: MDHEN and SYDVKM. The V and J ends lost 4 bases and 6 bases, in that order; junction bases with no gene match: 10. CDR3 nucleotides: TGTGCCAGCAGTTGGGACAGGAGGGTTTGGGCTGAAGCTTTCTTT. This sequence encodes CASSWDRRVWAEAFF.

J is TRBJ2-7 and V is TRBV12-3 or TRBV12-4; no firm D call. The CDR3 spans 11 residues. V dropped 5 bases and J dropped 6 bases, with 8 bases sitting between them. The CDR3 protein is CASSTSGEQYF. CDR3 DNA: TGTGCCAGCAGTACCTCGGGCGAGCAGTACTTC.

The chain is built from TRBV5-6 and TRBJ2-7; the D gene is possibly TRBD2 (5 bases). Germline CDR1 reads SGHDT; CDR2 reads YYEEEE. The CDR3 has 15 amino acids. V lost 3 bases and J 1 base, leaving 14 bases between the germline ends. The CDR3 region has the DNA TGTGCCAGCAGCTCGAGGGCTCAACTTTCCTACGAGCAGTACTTC. It encodes CASSSRAQLSYEQYF. The variable domain in full, completed from reference TRBV5-6 and TRBJ2-7, reads DAGVTQSPTHLIKTRGQQVTLRCSPKSGHDTVSWYQQALGQGPQFIFQYYEEEERQRGNFPDRFSGHQFPNYSSELNVNALLLGDSALYLCASSSRAQLSYEQYFGPGTRLTVT.

This clone was observed a few times. The rearrangement uses TRBV30 and TRBJ1-1, with D uncertain. The CDR3 length is 13 residues. V lost 0 bases and J 0 bases, leaving 5 bases between the germline ends. Germline V CDR1 and CDR2: GTSNPN, SVGIG (reference sequence). The CDR3: CAWSVSVNTEAFF. CDR3 in DNA: TGTGCCTGGAGTGTTTCGGTGAACACTGAAGCTTTCTTT.

The chain links TRBV28 to TRBJ1-5; TRBD1 might be the D (6 bases). V was clipped by 3 bases and J by 3 bases, with 15 bases between them. Germline lookup yields CDR1 MDHEN and CDR2 SYDVKM. CDR3 length: 16 amino acids. The CDR3 region has the DNA TGTGCCAGCAGTTTTGGGGGCAGGGGCACCAATCAGCCCCAGCATTTT. Amino acids: CASSFGGRGTNQPQHF. Using reference TRBV28 and TRBJ1-5 for the parts outside the CDR3, the full variable domain is DVKVTQSSRYLVKRTGEKVFLECVQDMDHENMFWYRQDPGLGLRLIYFSYDVKMKEKGDIPEGYSVSREKKERFSLILESASTNQTSMYLCASSFGGRGTNQPQHFGDGTRLSIL.

The chain joins TRBV7-3 to TRBJ2-1; TRBD2 agrees at 8 bases. V lost 3 bases to trimming and J lost 3 bases; unmatched junction nucleotides: 1. Germline values: CDR1 SGHTA, CDR2 FQGTGA. The CDR3 runs to 14 residues. The CDR3 DNA follows: TGTGCCAGCAGCTTGAGCGGGAGCTACAATGAGCAGTTCTTC. It encodes CASSLSGSYNEQFF. Complete variable domain (other parts from reference TRBV7-3 and TRBJ2-1): GAGVSQTPSNKVTEKGKYVELRCDPISGHTALYWYRQSLGQGPEFLIYFQGTGAADDSGLPNDRFFAVRPEGSVSTLKIQRTERGDSAVYLCASSLSGSYNEQFFGPGTRLTVL.

This clone was seen a single time. The CDR3 bases are TGTGCCAGCAGAGAGGGACAGGGAGGCACTGAAGCTTTCTTT. This sequence encodes CASREGQGGTEAFF. The chain carries TRBV6-5 and TRBJ1-1, with TRBD1 matching 9 bases. From germline, CDR1 is MNHEY and CDR2 SVGAGI. V shed 6 bases, J shed 4 bases, and the junction held 6 bases outside the gene matches. The CDR3 contains 14 residues.

The J gene is TRBJ2-5, the V gene TRBV7-2; TRBD2 matches 15 bases. The CDR3 runs 17 residues. Germline loops: CDR1 SGHTA, CDR2 FQGNSA. Trimming at V came to 3 bases and at J to 5 bases, leaving 7 bases not matched to a gene. The CDR3 loop is CASSFRTSGRDGETQYF. Written as DNA, the CDR3 is TGTGCCAGCAGCTTTCGGACTAGCGGGAGGGATGGGGAGACCCAGTACTTC.

The V gene is TRBV10-3, the J gene TRBJ1-2; D possibly corresponds to TRBD1 (5 bases). This CDR3 contains 14 residues. With 3 bases removed from V and 2 bases from J, the gap between germline ends came to 10 bases. CDR1 ENHRY and CDR2 SYGVKD come from the germline V gene. CDR3 sequence: CAISDLQGNYGYTF. The CDR3 DNA reads as TGTGCCATCAGTGATTTGCAGGGCAACTATGGCTACACCTTC.

The chain joins TRBV27 to TRBJ2-7; 12 bases line up with TRBD2. CDR1 and CDR2 from the germline V gene are MNHEY and SMNVEV (reference sequence). Trimming removed 7 bases from V and 3 bases from J; junction bases left unmatched: 19. The CDR3 contains 19 residues. CDR3 sequence: CASTKQPTSGSSWFYEQYF. CDR3 DNA sequence: TGTGCCAGCACCAAACAACCGACTAGCGGGAGTTCCTGGTTCTACGAGCAGTACTTC.

The genes are TRBV2 and TRBJ2-3, with a tentative D call TRBD2 (7 bases). The CDR3 is 16 residues long. CDR1 and CDR2 from the germline V gene are SNHLY and FYNNEI. The V end lost 6 bases, the J end lost 2 bases, and 18 bases lay between the germline ends. The CDR3 DNA sequence: TGTGCCAGCAGATTGGGGGGGCAGGGTGTCACAGATACGCAGTATTTT. Encoded protein: CASRLGGQGVTDTQYF.

The chain carries TRBV30 and TRBJ1-2, with D possibly matching TRBD1 (6 bases). Germline-derived CDR1 and CDR2 are GTSNPN and SVGIG (reference sequence). This CDR3 comprises 13 residues. The V end was cut by 4 bases, the J end by 7 bases, with 16 bases between. For the CDR3, the DNA is TGTGCCTGGACCGGGCTCCGAGGGGGTGGCTACACCTTC. Protein: CAWTGLRGGGYTF.

V gene TRBV5-1 combines with J gene TRBJ2-5; D may be TRBD1 (6 bases). The CDR3 spans 14 residues. The ends were cut back, 4 bases at V and 1 base at J, with 11 bases in the middle. CDR1 SGHRS and CDR2 YFSETQ come from the germline V gene. CDR3 loop: CASSTTGSQETQYF. CDR3 coding DNA: TGCGCCAGCAGCACGACAGGCTCCCAAGAGACCCAGTACTTC.